This TCR beta chain was found in a study of blood T cells in healthy people across ages. Germline V gene sequence: CDR1 SGHRS, CDR2 YFSETQ. V shed 4 bases and J 5 bases; nucleotides not matched to a gene: 4. This CDR3 contains 14 residues. Investigators took about 10 milliliters of peripheral blood from every donor. A second about 6 to 12 cycle PCR used barcoded and J-beta primers. Each CDR3 protein is one row after TCRdb ran MiXCR on the 5' RACE reads. The sample lists around 790,000 distinct CDR3 sequences; roughly 44% were seen once. Sequenced: blood. The receptor was derived from a man in his sixties in good health. The V gene is TRBV5-1, the J gene TRBJ2-2; 8 bases are a match to TRBD1. In nucleotides, the CDR3 is TGCGCCAGCAGCCAACAGGGGGATACCGGGGAGCTGTTTTTT. Its protein product is CASSQQGDTGELFF.